Listed below are T cell receptor beta chains from one sample, sequenced in a study of regulatory T cells in long-lasting Graves disease. One entry per CDR3 protein, called by TCRdb with MiXCR from the multiplex PCR reads. The sample contains about 330,000 distinct CDR3 sequences, 15% to 20% of which appear only once. This same sample was also taken into another study, of T cells in Graves' hyperthyroidism and ophthalmopathy.

The sequenced sample was peripheral blood mononuclear cells (PBMCs), obtained at new diagnosis, from a patient treated with antithyroid drugs. The receptors stem from a woman between 18 and 30 years old with Graves disease. Both conserved end residues are part of each CDR3. D genes are given only for firm matches. Only some rows state a clone size, as once, few, many or a class for expanded clones.

D gene | J gene | V gene | clone size | CDR3 protein | CDR3 DNA
TRBD1 | TRBJ2-1 | TRBV5-1 | many | CASSLDRSSYNEQFF | TGTGCCAGCAGCTTGGACAGGTCCTCCTACAATGAGCAGTTCTTC
- | TRBJ2-7 | TRBV10-2 | - | CASSPTTTYEQYF | TGCGCCAGCAGTCCAACAACCACCTACGAGCAGTACTTC
- | TRBJ1-3 | TRBV18 | - | CASSRPQGISGNTIYF | TGTGCCAGCTCACGGCCGCAGGGGATCTCTGGAAACACCATATATTTT
- | TRBJ1-5 | TRBV12-3/TRBV12-4 | many | CASSSGGNQPQHF | TGTGCCAGCAGCTCAGGGGGCAATCAGCCCCAGCATTTT
- | TRBJ2-7 | TRBV27 | many | CASSPLGVAYEQYF | TGTGCCAGCAGTCCTCTGGGAGTTGCGTACGAGCAGTACTTC
TRBD2 | TRBJ2-6 | TRBV19 | - | CASSIAGGRVTGANVLTF | TGTGCCAGTAGTATAGCCGGGGGGAGAGTTACTGGGGCCAACGTCCTGACTTTC
- | TRBJ2-6 | TRBV12-3/TRBV12-4 | many | CASRYRALASGANVLTF | TGTGCCAGCCGCTACAGGGCCCTTGCATCTGGGGCCAACGTCCTGACTTTC
TRBD2 | TRBJ2-1 | TRBV24-1 | many | CATSDGLAESGEQFF | TGTGCCACCAGTGATGGACTAGCGGAGTCGGGGGAGCAGTTCTTC
- | TRBJ2-7 | TRBV4-1 | few | CASSQEDPDEQYF | TGCGCCAGCAGCCAAGAGGACCCAGACGAGCAGTACTTC
TRBD2 | TRBJ2-1 | TRBV9 | - | CASSVGGTSGNEQFF | TGTGCCAGCAGCGTAGGCGGGACTAGCGGGAATGAGCAGTTCTTC
- | TRBJ1-2 | TRBV18 | many | CASSPDGDTYGYTF | TGTGCCAGCTCACCTGACGGGGATACCTATGGCTACACCTTC